This TCR beta chain comes out of a study of OX40 agonist ivuxolimab in advanced cancers. Looking at the study overall: Patients received the agonistic anti-OX40 (CD134) antibody ivuxolimab.

Autoimmune disease history or systemic immunosuppression barred patients. In the case of this clone: As yet, its antigen is unknown.

CDR3 length equals 13 residues. V lost 6 bases to trimming and J lost 7 bases, with 16 bases between them. Germline lookup yields CDR1 MDHEN and CDR2 SYDVKM. The assay was immunoSEQ multiplex PCR, and TCRdb's table has in-frame clones only and misses some. The sample consists of about 42,000 clones, around 90% of them appearing once. Points from the study as a whole: The work left the antigen specificity of expanded peripheral T cells undetermined.

The sequence was collected from an adult with an advanced solid tumor such as melanoma, head and neck, liver or kidney cancer. This material consisted of CD4+ or CD8+ T cells sorted from blood, taken in a trial of the OX40 agonist ivuxolimab. This chain links TRBV28 with TRBJ2-7; maybe TRBD1 (6 bases). In nucleotides, the CDR3 is TGTGCCAGCAGCCCTAGGACAGTGAGGGAGCAGTACTTC. Its protein is CASSPRTVREQYF.